One and the same sample provided the 18 T cell receptor beta chains below, sequenced in a study of CD8 T cells in Susac syndrome. A quantity of about 0.45 to 1 ug RNA underwent reverse transcription using random hexamers. From the immunoSEQ multiplex PCR reads, TCRdb called clonotypes with MiXCR, one entry per CDR3 protein. The table has approximately 70,000 distinct CDR3 sequences, about 95% seen once. Input material: CD8+ T cells from PBMCs. The receptors shown here come from a human donor in good health.

The genes are TRBV6-5 and TRBJ2-3; no clear D. The V end was cut by 4 bases, the J end by 0 bases, with 11 bases between. This CDR3 spans 15 amino acids. Germline CDR1 and CDR2: MNHEY and SVGAGI. CDR3 nucleotides: TGTGCCAGCAGTTTAATGACCGCAAGCACAGATACGCAGTATTTT. As protein: CASSLMTASTDTQYF.

The rearrangement uses TRBV11-2 and TRBJ1-4; D remains unclear. CDR3 length equals 12 residues. Germline values: CDR1 SGHAT, CDR2 FQNNGV. Trimming left V 5 bases short and J 9 bases short, with 10 bases between. The CDR3 is CASSRAEQKLFF. CDR3 DNA: TGTGCCAGCAGCCGGGCGGAGCAAAAACTGTTTTTT.

This chain joins TRBV6-5 and TRBJ1-1; D call uncertain. The CDR3 covers 13 residues. V lost 5 bases and J lost 5, with 12 bases in between. Per the germline V gene, CDR1 is MNHEY and CDR2 is SVGAGI. CDR3 bases: TGTGCCAGCAGTCCAACGGGAGTGACTGAAGCTTTCTTT. Its protein product is CASSPTGVTEAFF.

This clonotype was detected a few times. V is TRBV11-2 and J is TRBJ2-7; D gene ambiguous. From germline, CDR1 is SGHAT and CDR2 FQNNGV. V lost 1 base, J lost 2 bases, and 6 bases lay in between. CDR3 length equals 13 residues. CDR3 region: CASSLGRAYEQYV. DNA for the CDR3: TGTGCCAGCAGCTTAGGCCGGGCCTACGAGCAGTACGTC.

The rearrangement joins TRBV6-6 to TRBJ2-7; TRBD2 agrees at 8 bases. This CDR3 region has 12 residues. Germline lookup yields CDR1 MNHNY and CDR2 SVGAGI (reference sequence). V shed 11 bases and J 3 bases; nucleotides not matched to a gene: 6. As DNA, the CDR3 is TGTGCCTCGGCTAGCGGGCTCTACGAGCAGTACTTC. Amino acid sequence: CASASGLYEQYF.

V gene TRBV27 combines with J gene TRBJ1-6; 7 bases fit TRBD1. The junction had 2 bases not matched to a gene; V was cut back by 2 bases and J by 4 bases. Looked up from germline, CDR1 is MNHEY and CDR2 is SMNVEV (reference sequence). The CDR3 totals 15 residues. CDR3: CASSLGRGYNSPLHF. The CDR3 nucleotides are TGTGCCAGCAGTTTAGGCAGGGGGTATAATTCACCCCTCCACTTT.

V gene TRBV13 combines with J gene TRBJ1-2, with D hard to call. The V end was cut by 2 bases, the J end by 6 bases, with 16 bases between. Germline V lookup: CDR1 PRHDT, CDR2 FYEKMQ (reference sequence). The CDR3 covers 15 residues. The CDR3 DNA reads TGTGCCAGCAGCTTAAGGGCGGGAAGTCAGGATGGCTACACCTTC. Its protein product is CASSLRAGSQDGYTF.

The rearrangement joins TRBV19 to TRBJ1-1; 8 bases agree with TRBD1. Germline trimming cut 4 bases from V and 3 bases from J; bases unmatched to any gene: 13. Germline V gene sequence: CDR1 LNHDA, CDR2 SQIVND (reference sequence). CDR3 length equals 17 residues. CDR3 residues: CASSTKGQGVWDTEAFF. CDR3 coding DNA: TGTGCCAGTAGTACAAAAGGACAGGGCGTGTGGGACACTGAAGCTTTCTTT.

V is TRBV2 and J is TRBJ2-1; D assignment may be TRBD1 or TRBD2 (6 bases each). Per the germline V gene, CDR1 is SNHLY and CDR2 is FYNNEI. The CDR3 totals 16 residues. V lost 2 bases to trimming and J lost 2 bases, with 13 bases between them. CDR3 in DNA: TGTGCCAGCAGTGAAATCGGGGGCCCCCCCTACAATGAGCAGTTCTTC. As protein: CASSEIGGPPYNEQFF. The variable domain in full, with the rest retrieved from reference TRBV2 and TRBJ2-1, is EPEVTQTPSHQVTQMGQEVILRCVPISNHLYFYWYRQILGQKVEFLVSFYNNEISEKSEIFDDQFSVERPDGSNFTLKIRSTKLEDSAMYFCASSEIGGPPYNEQFFGPGTRLTVL.

The chain recombines TRBV11-2 with TRBJ1-1; a weak D match, TRBD1 (6 bases). Germline loops: CDR1 SGHAT, CDR2 FQNNGV. The V and J ends lost 1 base and 3 bases respectively, with 9 bases between them. CDR3 size: 14 residues. The CDR3 sequence is CASSLGGGYTEAFF. In DNA, the CDR3 is TGTGCCAGCAGCTTAGGGGGGGGCTACACTGAAGCTTTCTTT.

CDR3 protein: CASSYSGTHNSPLHF. The CDR3, as DNA: TGTGCCAGCAGTTACTCAGGGACTCACAATTCACCCCTCCACTTT. V usage is TRBV6-5 and J usage is TRBJ1-6; weak D call: TRBD1 (5 bases). The CDR3 totals 15 residues. CDR1 and CDR2 from the germline V gene are MNHEY and SVGAGI. Trimming shortened V by 0 bases and J by 7 bases, and 10 bases separated the two germline ends.

This chain uses TRBV9 with TRBJ1-1, with D hard to call. In germline, CDR1 is SGDLS, CDR2 YYNGEE. V gave up 0 bases and J gave up 8 bases, with 11 bases separating them. The CDR3 contains 13 residues. The CDR3 sequence: CASSVGGGMEAFF. CDR3 DNA sequence: TGTGCCAGCAGCGTAGGAGGAGGGATGGAAGCTTTCTTT.

The chain links TRBV28 to TRBJ2-2; 12 bases fit TRBD2. The length of the CDR3 is 17 residues. Germline V gives CDR1 MDHEN, CDR2 SYDVKM. V dropped 4 bases and J dropped 3; count of bases not matched to a gene: 6. CDR3 coding DNA: TGTGCCAGCAGTTCCCGACTAGCGGGGGCCTACACCGGGGAGCTGTTTTTT. Translating gives CASSSRLAGAYTGELFF.

The chain joins TRBV28 to TRBJ2-1, with D maybe TRBD1 (6 bases). V was clipped by 6 bases and J by 3 bases, with 15 bases between them. Germline loops: CDR1 MDHEN, CDR2 SYDVKM. The CDR3 spans 15 residues. The CDR3 DNA follows: TGTGCCAGCAGGGTTCTATTGGACAGCTACAATGAGCAGTTCTTC. Translation gives CASRVLLDSYNEQFF. Drawing the rest from reference TRBV28 and TRBJ2-1, the complete variable domain is DVKVTQSSRYLVKRTGEKVFLECVQDMDHENMFWYRQDPGLGLRLIYFSYDVKMKEKGDIPEGYSVSREKKERFSLILESASTNQTSMYLCASRVLLDSYNEQFFGPGTRLTVL.

The chain combines TRBV12-3 or TRBV12-4 with TRBJ2-2; 10 bases align to TRBD1. The V gene end was trimmed by 3 bases and the J gene end by 6 bases; junction bases not matched to a gene: 10. There are 17 residues in the CDR3. The CDR3 nucleotides are TGTGCCAGCAGTTTTTTACCGGGACAGGGGTTCGCCGGGGAGCTGTTTTTT. Its translation is CASSFLPGQGFAGELFF.

The chain links TRBV29-1 to TRBJ2-1; no clear D. V was clipped by 7 bases and J by 0 bases, with 22 bases between them. The CDR3 loop spans 17 amino acids. The germline gives CDR1 SQVTM, CDR2 ANQGSEA. In DNA, the CDR3 is TGCAGCGCCCCGGCAGCCGGTCCCCAGTCCTCCTACAATGAGCAGTTCTTC. Translating gives CSAPAAGPQSSYNEQFF.

The chain combines TRBV6-4 with TRBJ1-2; D is uncertain. Looked up from germline, CDR1 is MRHNA and CDR2 is SNTAGT. The CDR3 is made up of 12 amino acids. Trimming took off 6 bases at V and 2 bases at J, with 7 bases between the two ends. CDR3 coding DNA: TGTGCCAGCAGATCAGAGAACTATGGCTACACCTTC. Residues: CASRSENYGYTF.

The rearrangement links TRBV28 to TRBJ2-7; 7 positions agree with TRBD1. CDR1 MDHEN and CDR2 SYDVKM come from the germline V gene. V was pared by 6 bases and J by 0 bases, with 11 bases of the junction left unmatched. The CDR3 covers 16 residues. This chain's CDR3 is CASRNSGTASSYEQYV. CDR3 bases: TGTGCCAGCAGAAATTCCGGGACAGCGAGCTCCTACGAGCAGTACGTC.